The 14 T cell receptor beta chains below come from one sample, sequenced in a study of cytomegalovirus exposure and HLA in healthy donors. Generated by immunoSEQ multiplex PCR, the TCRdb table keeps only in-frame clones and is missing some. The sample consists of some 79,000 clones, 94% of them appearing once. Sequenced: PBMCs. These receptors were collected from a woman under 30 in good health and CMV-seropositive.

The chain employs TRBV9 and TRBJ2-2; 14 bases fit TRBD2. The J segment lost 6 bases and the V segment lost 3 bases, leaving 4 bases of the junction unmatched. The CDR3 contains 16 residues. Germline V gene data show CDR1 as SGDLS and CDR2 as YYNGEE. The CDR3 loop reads CASSAGLAGASGELFF. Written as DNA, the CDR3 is TGTGCCAGCAGCGCGGGACTAGCGGGAGCTTCCGGGGAGCTGTTTTTT.

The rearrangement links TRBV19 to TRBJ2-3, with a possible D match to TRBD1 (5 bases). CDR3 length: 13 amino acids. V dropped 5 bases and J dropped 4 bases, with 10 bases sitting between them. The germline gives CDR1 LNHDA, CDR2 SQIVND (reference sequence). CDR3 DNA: TGTGCCAGTAGTCGAGACAGCTCAGATACGCAGTATTTT. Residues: CASSRDSSDTQYF.

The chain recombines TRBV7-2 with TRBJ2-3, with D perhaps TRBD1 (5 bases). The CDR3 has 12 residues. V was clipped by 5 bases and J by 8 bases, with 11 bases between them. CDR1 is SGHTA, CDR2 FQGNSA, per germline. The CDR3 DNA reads TGTGCCAGCAGCCCGACAGTACCTACGCAGTATTTT. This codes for CASSPTVPTQYF.

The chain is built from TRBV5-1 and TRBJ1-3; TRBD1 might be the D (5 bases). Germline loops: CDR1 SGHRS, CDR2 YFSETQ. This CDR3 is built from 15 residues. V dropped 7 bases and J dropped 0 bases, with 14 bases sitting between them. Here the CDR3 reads CASQQDPHSGNTIYF. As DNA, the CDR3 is TGCGCCAGCCAACAGGACCCCCACTCTGGAAACACCATATATTTT.

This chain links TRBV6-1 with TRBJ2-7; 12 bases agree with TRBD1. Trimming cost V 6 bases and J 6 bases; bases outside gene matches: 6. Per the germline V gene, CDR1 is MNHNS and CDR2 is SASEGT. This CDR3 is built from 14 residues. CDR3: CASSAGQGAGEQYF. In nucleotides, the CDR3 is TGTGCCAGCAGCGCGGGACAGGGGGCTGGCGAGCAGTACTTC.

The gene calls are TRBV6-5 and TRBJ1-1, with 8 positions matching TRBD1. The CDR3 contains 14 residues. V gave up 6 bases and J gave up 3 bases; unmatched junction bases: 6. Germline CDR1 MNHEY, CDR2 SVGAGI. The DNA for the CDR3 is TGTGCCAGCAGGGACAGGGCGATGGACACTGAAGCTTTCTTT. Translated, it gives CASRDRAMDTEAFF.

DNA for the CDR3: TGTGCCAGTAGTATCTCGGGGGAAAGTAAAAATCAGCCCCAGCATTTT. This sequence encodes CASSISGESKNQPQHF. The gene calls are TRBV19 and TRBJ1-5; D possibly corresponds to TRBD1 (5 bases). Per the germline V gene, CDR1 is LNHDA and CDR2 is SQIVND (reference sequence). CDR3 length: 16 amino acids. V lost 3 bases and J 4 bases, leaving 16 bases between the germline ends.

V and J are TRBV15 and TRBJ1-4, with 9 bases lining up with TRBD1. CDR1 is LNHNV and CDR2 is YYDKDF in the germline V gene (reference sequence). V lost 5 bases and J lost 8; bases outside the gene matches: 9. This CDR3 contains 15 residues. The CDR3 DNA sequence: TGTGCCACCAGCCTTGCAGGACAGGGGAGGGAAAAACTGTTTTTT. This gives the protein CATSLAGQGREKLFF.

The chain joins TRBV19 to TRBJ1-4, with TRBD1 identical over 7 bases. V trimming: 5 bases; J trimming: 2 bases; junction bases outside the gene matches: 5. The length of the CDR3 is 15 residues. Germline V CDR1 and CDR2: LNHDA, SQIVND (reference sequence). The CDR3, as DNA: TGTGCCAGTAGTGTCGACAGGGAGACTAATGAAAAACTGTTTTTT. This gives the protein CASSVDRETNEKLFF.

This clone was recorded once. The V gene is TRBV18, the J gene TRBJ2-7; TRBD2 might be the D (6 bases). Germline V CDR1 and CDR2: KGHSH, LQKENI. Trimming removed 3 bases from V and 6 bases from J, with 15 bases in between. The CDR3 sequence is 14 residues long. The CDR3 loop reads CASSPGLTEIEQYF. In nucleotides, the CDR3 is TGTGCCAGCTCACCGGGACTGACCGAGATCGAGCAGTACTTC.

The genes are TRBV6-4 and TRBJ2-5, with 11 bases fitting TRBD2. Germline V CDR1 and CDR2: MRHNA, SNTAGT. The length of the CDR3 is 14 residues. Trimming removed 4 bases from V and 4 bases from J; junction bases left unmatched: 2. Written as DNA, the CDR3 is TGTGCCAGCAGTGTGCTAGCGGGAGGAGAGACCCAGTACTTC. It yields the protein CASSVLAGGETQYF.

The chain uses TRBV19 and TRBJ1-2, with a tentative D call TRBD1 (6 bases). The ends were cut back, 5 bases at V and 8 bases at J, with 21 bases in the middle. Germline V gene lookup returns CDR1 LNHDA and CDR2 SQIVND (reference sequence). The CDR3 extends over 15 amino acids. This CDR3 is CASSPGGQGRGGYTF. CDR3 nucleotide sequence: TGTGCCAGTAGTCCTGGCGGGCAGGGGAGAGGGGGCTACACCTTC.

The DNA of the CDR3 is TGTGCCAGCAGCTTGGGGCAGAACTATAATTCACCCCTCCACTTT. Encoded protein: CASSLGQNYNSPLHF. The genes are TRBV7-2 and TRBJ1-6; possible D gene TRBD1, 5 bases. The CDR3 covers 15 residues. V lost 3 bases and J 3 bases, leaving 9 bases between the germline ends. Germline V gives CDR1 SGHTA, CDR2 FQGNSA.

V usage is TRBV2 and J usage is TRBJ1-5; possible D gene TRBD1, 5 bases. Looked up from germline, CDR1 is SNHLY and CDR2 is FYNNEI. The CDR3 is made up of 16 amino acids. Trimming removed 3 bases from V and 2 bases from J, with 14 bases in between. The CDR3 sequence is CASSETSRGGNQPQHF. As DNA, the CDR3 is TGTGCCAGCAGTGAGACTAGTCGGGGGGGCAATCAGCCCCAGCATTTT.